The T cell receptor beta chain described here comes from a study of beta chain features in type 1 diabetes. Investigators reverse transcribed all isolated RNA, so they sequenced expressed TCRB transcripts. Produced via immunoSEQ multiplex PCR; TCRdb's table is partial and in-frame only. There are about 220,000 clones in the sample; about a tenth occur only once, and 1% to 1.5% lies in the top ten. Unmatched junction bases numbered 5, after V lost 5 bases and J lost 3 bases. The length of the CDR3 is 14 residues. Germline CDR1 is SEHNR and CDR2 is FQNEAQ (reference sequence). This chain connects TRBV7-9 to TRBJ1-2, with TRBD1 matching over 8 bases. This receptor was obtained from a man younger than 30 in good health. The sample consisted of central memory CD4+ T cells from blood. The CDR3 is CASSTTGVDYGYTF. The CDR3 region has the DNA TGTGCCAGCAGCACGACAGGGGTAGACTATGGCTACACCTTC.